Listed below are T cell receptor beta chains from one sample, sequenced in a study of lymphopenia after photon versus proton radiotherapy. The repertoire was sequenced with immunoSEQ multiplex PCR; TCRdb's copy has only in-frame clones and lacks some. The repertoire holds some 25,000 clones, more than 90% seen once, with under 0.9% in the top ten. The sequenced sample was peripheral blood, obtained from a patient treated with photon-based radiotherapy. All receptors come from a woman aged 50 to 65 with cholangiocarcinoma. The conserved cysteine and the conserved F or W are not part of the CDR3 here. Each record gives: J gene, V gene, CDR3 protein.

j_gene: TRBJ1-2
v_gene: TRBV7-9
CDR3aa: ASSQSGGSNYGYT

j_gene: TRBJ2-2
v_gene: TRBV6-5
CDR3aa: ASSSGRERNGELF

j_gene: TRBJ2-7
v_gene: TRBV27
CDR3aa: ASSLQTESYEQY

j_gene: TRBJ2-1
v_gene: TRBV5-4
CDR3aa: ASSSSLGGAYNEQF

j_gene: TRBJ1-4
v_gene: TRBV6-5
CDR3aa: ASSYARDEKLF

j_gene: TRBJ2-5
v_gene: TRBV9
CDR3aa: ASSPEGRDSETQY

j_gene: TRBJ1-5
v_gene: TRBV4-3
CDR3aa: ASSQHIYSNQPQH

j_gene: TRBJ2-3
v_gene: TRBV10-3
CDR3aa: AIRFGDTQY

j_gene: TRBJ1-2
v_gene: TRBV9
CDR3aa: ASSVGPGVDYGYT

j_gene: TRBJ2-7
v_gene: TRBV7-8
CDR3aa: ASSQPGQSYEQY

j_gene: TRBJ1-2
v_gene: TRBV30
CDR3aa: AWSVHGGFYGYT

j_gene: TRBJ1-5
v_gene: TRBV27
CDR3aa: ASNPGGQGGQPQH

j_gene: TRBJ1-2
v_gene: TRBV5-4
CDR3aa: ATRQDYYGYT

j_gene: TRBJ2-1
v_gene: TRBV19
CDR3aa: ASSINRGSHNEQF

j_gene: TRBJ1-1
v_gene: TRBV11-3
CDR3aa: ASSFTGQAEAF

j_gene: TRBJ1-2
v_gene: TRBV5-4
CDR3aa: ASSPRGSGTNYGYT

j_gene: TRBJ1-2
v_gene: TRBV7-9
CDR3aa: ASAGGPLEGAPYYGYT

j_gene: TRBJ1-2
v_gene: TRBV4-1
CDR3aa: ASSRGPSRGGYT

j_gene: TRBJ2-7
v_gene: TRBV19
CDR3aa: ASSSGQGREQY

j_gene: TRBJ1-2
v_gene: TRBV5-4
CDR3aa: ASTPRGDNYGYT

j_gene: TRBJ1-1
v_gene: TRBV4-1
CDR3aa: ASSRVMNTEAF

j_gene: TRBJ2-3
v_gene: TRBV7-8
CDR3aa: ASSFRDHSTDTQY

j_gene: TRBJ1-1
v_gene: TRBV29-1
CDR3aa: SVDEVAGTEAF

j_gene: TRBJ1-3
v_gene: TRBV19
CDR3aa: ASIRPGTDSGNTIY

j_gene: TRBJ1-2
v_gene: TRBV7-2
CDR3aa: ASSLSQNAYLMGYT

j_gene: TRBJ1-2
v_gene: TRBV28
CDR3aa: ASSLWPGWNYGYT

j_gene: TRBJ1-4
v_gene: TRBV7-9
CDR3aa: ASSYGAATNEKLF